The following is a TCR beta chain sequence with its context. Its target is unknown. These data come from a study of PD-1 blockade in classical Hodgkin lymphoma. Whole-study findings and limits: Partial responders and progressors had significantly lower baseline TCR diversity. According to reports, newly diagnosed patients had lower baseline TCR diversity than healthy donors, and relapsed/refractory patients had lower baseline TCR diversity still. Only CD4+ TCR diversity, not CD8+, had risen significantly by C4D1.

Germline lookup yields CDR1 MDHEN and CDR2 SYDVKM. The CDR3 covers 15 residues. Trimming cost V 6 bases and J 12 bases; bases outside gene matches: 14. The patients all showed relapse after autologous stem cell transplantation, while their brentuximab vedotin exposure varied. The patients, who had relapsed/refractory classical Hodgkin lymphoma, achieved best responses of complete response, partial response or progressive disease. Assay used: immunoSEQ multiplex PCR; TCRdb lists only in-frame clones, some missing. This table holds 89,000 or so clones, 80% to 95% found once. This receptor was identified in a human donor with classical Hodgkin lymphoma. The chain joins TRBV28 to TRBJ2-1; the match to TRBD2 covers 10 bases. The sequenced sample was peripheral blood mononuclear cells (PBMCs), obtained before the second cycle of nivolumab. The CDR3 loop is CASSSSGSPIEVQFF. CDR3 DNA sequence: TGTGCCAGCAGCTCTAGCGGGAGTCCCATCGAAGTGCAGTTCTTC.